The next 11 T cell receptor beta chains were all read from a single sample in a study of cytomegalovirus exposure and HLA in healthy donors. Primers: 60 Vbeta forward and 13 Jbeta reverse. Data came from immunoSEQ multiplex PCR; TCRdb stores just in-frame clones and leaves some out. Of 140,000 to 150,000 clones in the sample, about 64% were seen once. What was sequenced was PBMCs. The receptors stem from a man aged 60 to 69 in good health and CMV-seronegative.

The V gene is TRBV18, the J gene TRBJ1-1; 9 nucleotides agree with TRBD1. Looked up from germline, CDR1 is KGHSH and CDR2 is LQKENI. The CDR3 totals 17 residues. The trim removed 4 bases at V and 0 bases at J, leaving 9 bases unmatched. Here the CDR3 DNA reads TGTGCCAGCTCACTCGGGGGGACAGGGAAAATGAACACTGAAGCTTTCTTT. Translating gives CASSLGGTGKMNTEAFF.

V gene TRBV19 combines with J gene TRBJ2-7, with TRBD1 as a possible D gene (6 bases). V was shortened by 10 bases and J by 0 bases, with 19 bases between the two germline ends. In germline, CDR1 is LNHDA, CDR2 SQIVND (reference sequence). The CDR3 sequence is 15 residues long. CDR3 coding DNA: TGTGCCACTTCTCGCGACAGGTTTTACTCCTACGAGCAGTACTTC. Amino acids: CATSRDRFYSYEQYF.

This sequence joins TRBV25-1 and TRBJ2-7; 7 nucleotides line up with TRBD2. The V gene end was trimmed by 5 bases and the J gene end by 7 bases; junction bases not matched to a gene: 11. This CDR3 spans 14 amino acids. Germline V lookup: CDR1 MGHDK, CDR2 SYGVNS. This CDR3 is CASSNAGEVGEQYF. Here the CDR3 DNA reads TGTGCCAGCAGTAATGCGGGAGAGGTGGGGGAGCAGTACTTC.

This clone was observed a handful of times. DNA for the CDR3: TGTGCCAGCAGCCGGGACATACAGAACTATGGCTACACCTTC. Protein sequence: CASSRDIQNYGYTF. The chain joins TRBV5-6 to TRBJ1-2; D perhaps matches TRBD1 (6 bases). V lost 4 bases, J lost 2 bases, and 12 bases lay in between. CDR3 length: 14 residues. Germline CDR1 is SGHDT and CDR2 is YYEEEE.

V is TRBV9 and J is TRBJ2-7, with D unclear. The V end lost 0 bases, the J end lost 3 bases, and 10 bases lay between the germline ends. The CDR3 runs 14 residues. Germline V gene sequence: CDR1 SGDLS, CDR2 YYNGEE. The CDR3: CASSVGNLLYEQYF. Written as DNA, the CDR3 is TGTGCCAGCAGCGTAGGTAACTTACTCTACGAGCAGTACTTC. The variable domain in full, completed from reference TRBV9 and TRBJ2-7, reads DSGVTQTPKHLITATGQRVTLRCSPRSGDLSVYWYQQSLDQGLQFLIQYYNGEERAKGNILERFSAQQFPDLHSELNLSSLELGDSALYFCASSVGNLLYEQYFGPGTRLTVT.

This clone was counted between two and nine times. The rearrangement links TRBV6-5 to TRBJ2-1; 10 bases agree with TRBD2. This CDR3 has 15 amino acids. Germline values: CDR1 MNHEY, CDR2 SVGAGI. The V gene end was trimmed by 2 bases and the J gene end by 6 bases; junction bases not matched to a gene: 4. CDR3 sequence reads: CASSYGVAGGNEQFF. As DNA, the CDR3 is TGTGCCAGCAGTTACGGGGTAGCGGGAGGCAATGAGCAGTTCTTC.

The genes are TRBV30 and TRBJ2-3, with 8 bases fitting TRBD2. V was clipped by 7 bases and J by 0 bases; unmatched bases: 6. The CDR3 loop spans 14 amino acids. The V gene's germline CDR1 is GTSNPN and CDR2 SVGIG (reference sequence). The CDR3 sequence is CAFASSGSTDTQYF. CDR3 DNA: TGTGCCTTTGCTTCTAGCGGGAGCACAGATACGCAGTATTTT.

This clone has just one count. This sequence joins TRBV9 and TRBJ2-2; TRBD2 is a possible D gene (6 bases). CDR1 is SGDLS, CDR2 YYNGEE, per germline. The V end lost 0 bases, the J end lost 5 bases, and 14 bases lay between the germline ends. This CDR3 region has 16 residues. The CDR3 protein is CASSVEGGTLTGELFF. CDR3 sequence (DNA): TGTGCCAGCAGCGTAGAAGGCGGGACCCTAACCGGGGAGCTGTTTTTT.

The V and J genes are TRBV5-8 and TRBJ1-5, with 12 bases lining up with TRBD1. The germline gives CDR1 SGHTS, CDR2 YDEGEE. This CDR3 is 17 amino acids long. V shed 3 bases, J shed 6 bases, and the junction held 10 bases outside the gene matches. CDR3 nucleotide sequence: TGTGCCAGCAGCTCCCGACCCGGGACAGGGGGCCTTCAGCCCCAGCATTTT. Protein sequence: CASSSRPGTGGLQPQHF.

The chain couples TRBV19 to TRBJ2-3; D is unresolved. Germline CDR1 is LNHDA and CDR2 is SQIVND (reference sequence). The CDR3 is made up of 14 amino acids. Between the trimmed V and J ends, which lost 6 bases and 2 bases, there was a span of 12 bases. The CDR3 protein is CASRSRQVTDTQYF. The CDR3 nucleotides are TGTGCCAGTAGATCTCGCCAGGTCACAGATACGCAGTATTTT.

The rearrangement links TRBV12-5 to TRBJ2-1; TRBD2 matches at 8 bases. This CDR3 has 15 amino acids. The trim removed 3 bases at V and 7 bases at J, leaving 8 bases unmatched. In germline, CDR1 is LGHNT, CDR2 FRNRAP. CDR3 DNA sequence: TGTGCTAGTGGTTTCACCGGGACTAGGAGTAATGAGCAGTTCTTC. Amino acids: CASGFTGTRSNEQFF.